This TCR beta chain was recovered during a study of a mutant IDH1 vaccine in newly diagnosed glioma. Study summary: Vaccination was launched 4-6 weeks after radiotherapy alone, or with temozolomide cycles. At week 35 came visit V12, and visit V13 followed at week 47.

Comment on this clone: Its antigen remains unidentified.

Time point noted: week 47, end of study. The study gave 300 ug of mutant IDH1 20-mer peptide per vaccine dose, with topical imiquimod. CDR1 and CDR2 (germline): MDHEN, SYDVKM. The CDR3 consists of 15 residues. The ends were cut back, 5 bases at V and 4 bases at J, with 12 bases in the middle. The table came from immunoSEQ multiplex PCR; TCRdb's copy has only in-frame clones and leaves some out. The sample lists approximately 35,000 clones, more than 80% occurring once. This receptor was obtained from a woman in her thirties or forties with glioma. The input for sequencing was PBMCs, taken from a glioma patient whose treatment included an IDH1 peptide vaccine. This sequence joins TRBV28 and TRBJ2-6; D unresolved. DNA of the CDR3: TGTGCCAGCAGTGTTCGAGTGGACGGGGCCAACGTCCTGACTTTC. It specifies CASSVRVDGANVLTF.